This TCR beta chain was obtained from a study of radiation and T cells in renal cell carcinoma. Time point specified: blood 4 weeks post-SBRT, at nephrectomy. Documented treatment: 15 Gy SBRT to primary tumor, nephrectomy 4 weeks later. Nephrectomy followed 15 Gy stereotactic body radiation by 4 weeks. Radiation-treated patients gave blood at baseline, week 2 and week 4. With regard to this clone: Its antigen remains unidentified.

Repertoires were generated with immunoSEQ multiplex PCR, while TCRdb's copy carries only in-frame clones and drops some. The repertoire holds 97,000 or so clones, 65% to 90% seen once, with around 7.9% in the top ten. Findings and limits, study-wide: Baseline intratumoral clonotype presence is unknown without pretreatment biopsies. From baseline, blood top tumor clonotypes peaked at 2 weeks post-radiation.

With V trimmed by 7 bases and J by 3 bases, 7 bases remained unmatched. The CDR3 is made up of 14 amino acids. CDR1 is MNHNS and CDR2 is SASEGT in the germline V gene. The source is a man aged 55 to 69 with renal cell carcinoma. The source was blood, collected from a patient whose treatment included radiotherapy and nephrectomy. The chain is built from TRBV6-1 and TRBJ1-1; TRBD1 agrees at 8 bases. The CDR3: CASTPNRGDTEAFF. The CDR3, as DNA: TGTGCCAGCACCCCTAACAGGGGGGACACTGAAGCTTTCTTT.